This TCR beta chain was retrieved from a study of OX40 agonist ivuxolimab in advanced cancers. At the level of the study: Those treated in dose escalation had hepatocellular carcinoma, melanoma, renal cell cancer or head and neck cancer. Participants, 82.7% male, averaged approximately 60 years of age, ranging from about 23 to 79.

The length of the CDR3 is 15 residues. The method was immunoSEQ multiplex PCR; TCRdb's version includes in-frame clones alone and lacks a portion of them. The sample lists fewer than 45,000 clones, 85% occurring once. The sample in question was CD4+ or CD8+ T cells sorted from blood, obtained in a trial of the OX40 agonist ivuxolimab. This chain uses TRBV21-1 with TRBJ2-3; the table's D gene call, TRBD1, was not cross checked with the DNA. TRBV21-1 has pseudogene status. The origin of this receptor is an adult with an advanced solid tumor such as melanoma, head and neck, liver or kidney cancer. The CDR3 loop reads CASSGYRGRSDTQYF. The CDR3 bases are TGTGCCAGCAGCGGCTACAGGGGGCGATCAGATACGCAGTATTTT.